The clone carrying this T cell receptor beta chain was seen at least ten times. Its antigen is as yet unknown. CDR3 length equals 14 residues. The ends were cut back, 6 bases at V and 10 bases at J, with 19 bases in the middle. CDR1 and CDR2 from the germline V gene are SNHLY and FYNNEI. Amplification of TCR beta CDR3 regions used RNA as the template. When the TCR CDR3 underwent first-round RT-PCR, the HTBI primer set was used. Via MiXCR, TCRdb re-called the multiplex PCR reads, giving one row per CDR3 protein. The data show around 340,000 distinct CDR3 sequences, roughly a fifth seen once. This entry is derived from a study of T cells in Graves' hyperthyroidism and ophthalmopathy. The study, taken as a whole, reports: Researchers report that a 13 V-J model separated ophthalmopathy from stable hyperthyroidism. Ophthalmopathy, as predicted by the model, came a median 6.5 months after the prediction.

The definition of stable Graves' hyperthyroidism was no ophthalmopathy progression within 18 months. Hyperthyroidism, newly diagnosed and lasting under 2 months, affected patients aged 18 to 65. Material: blood. The sequence was obtained from a woman between 50 and 59 years old with Graves' hyperthyroidism. The V call is TRBV2, the J call TRBJ2-1, with TRBD2 as a possible D gene (7 bases). The CDR3 loop reads CASRRASGGGEQFF. CDR3 sequence (DNA): TGTGCCAGCAGGAGGGCTAGCGGAGGGGGGGAGCAGTTCTTC.